The 2 T cell receptor beta chains in this list originate from one sample, sequenced in a study of T cell repertoires in cytomegalovirus infection. Their target antigens are unknown. TCRdb reanalysed the reads using MiXCR and keeps one entry per CDR3 protein. The sample shows 750,000 to 900,000 distinct CDR3 sequences, about 29% of them seen only once. The sequenced sample was cultured CD8+ T cells from PBMCs, obtained from culture after CMV antigen stimulation. The receptors were sampled from a human donor in good health (CMV status not recorded). Some clones in this sample may be carry-over from other donors' samples.

This clonotype has a handful of counts. The V gene is TRBV6-2 or TRBV6-3, the J gene TRBJ2-3, with TRBD2 as a possible D gene (5 bases). Germline V gene data show CDR1 as MNHEY and CDR2 as SVGEGT. This CDR3 has 16 amino acids. Between the trimmed V and J ends, which lost 4 bases and 5 bases, there was a span of 19 bases. The CDR3 loop is CASSSLHSAAQDTQYF. The CDR3 bases are TGTGCCAGCAGTTCTCTCCATAGCGCAGCTCAAGATACGCAGTATTTT.

This clonotype was observed at least ten times. The gene calls are TRBV11-3 and TRBJ1-1; the D gene is possibly TRBD1 (5 bases). The CDR3 runs to 14 residues. Germline loops: CDR1 SGHNT, CDR2 YENEEA. V lost 5 bases and J 5 bases, leaving 15 bases between the germline ends. The CDR3 spells CASSPGPEGTEAFF. The CDR3 DNA reads as TGTGCCAGCAGCCCGGGACCCGAAGGTACTGAAGCTTTCTTT.